The 29 T cell receptor beta chains in this list originate from one sample, sequenced in a study of blood T cells in healthy people across ages. A J-beta primer mix and a sample-barcoded 5' primer were used in a second PCR of roughly 7 to 12 cycles. TCRdb reanalysed the 5' RACE reads using MiXCR and keeps one entry per CDR3 protein. The sample shows about 800,000 distinct CDR3 sequences, roughly 25% of them seen only once. The sample was also linked to a second study, of T cells of mothers and their children.

Sequencing used blood. Receptors originate from a boy between 10 and 17 years old in good health.

The chain joins TRBV6-5 to TRBJ2-7, with 8 bases that match TRBD1. V lost 7 bases to trimming and J lost 6 bases; unmatched junction nucleotides: 8. The germline V gene has CDR1 MNHEY and CDR2 SVGAGI. The CDR3 consists of 13 residues. The CDR3 is CASTQTGAGEQYF. DNA for the CDR3: TGTGCCAGCACCCAGACAGGGGCGGGCGAGCAGTACTTC.

V gene TRBV28 combines with J gene TRBJ2-3; D ambiguous. The CDR3 length is 16 residues. The germline V and J ends were trimmed by 8 bases and 2 bases, with 20 bases remaining between them. CDR1 is MDHEN and CDR2 is SYDVKM in the germline V gene. The CDR3 bases are TGTGCCAGCTCGCCAAACACCGGGTTCATCACAGATACGCAGTATTTT. It codes for CASSPNTGFITDTQYF. The whole variable domain, filled in from reference TRBV28 and TRBJ2-3, reads DVKVTQSSRYLVKRTGEKVFLECVQDMDHENMFWYRQDPGLGLRLIYFSYDVKMKEKGDIPEGYSVSREKKERFSLILESASTNQTSMYLCASSPNTGFITDTQYFGPGTRLTVL.

A note on this clonotype: Germline and junction disagree at one end, which may indicate a read error. J is TRBJ2-1 and V is TRBV6-1; tentative D call: TRBD1 (6 bases). CDR1 and CDR2 from the germline V gene are MNHNS and SASEGT. This CDR3 has 13 residues. In DNA, the CDR3 is TGTGCCAGCAGGGAAGGGGGATACAATGAGCAGTTCTTC. Translation: CASREGGYNEQFF.

The chain is built from TRBV14 and TRBJ1-1; 11 bases are shared with TRBD1. V lost 4 bases and J lost 2; bases outside the gene matches: 3. The CDR3 has 15 residues. Germline assignment: CDR1 SGHDN and CDR2 FVKESK. The CDR3 nucleotides are TGTGCCAGCAGCCGCCGGACAGGGGGCAACACTGAAGCTTTCTTT. It yields the protein CASSRRTGGNTEAFF.

This sequence joins TRBV4-3 and TRBJ2-7; D gene unclear. This CDR3 spans 15 amino acids. Germline CDR1 is LGHNA and CDR2 is YSLEER. Between the trimmed V and J ends, which lost 0 bases and 1 base, there was a span of 10 bases. The CDR3 DNA reads TGCGCCAGCAGCCAAGAGCAAGAAGGGTCCTACGAGCAGTACTTC. Protein product: CASSQEQEGSYEQYF.

This sequence joins TRBV3-1 and TRBJ2-7; either TRBD1 or TRBD2 may fit D (5 bases each). This CDR3 comprises 13 residues. V lost 4 bases and J lost 5, with 12 bases in between. The V gene's germline CDR1 is LGHDT and CDR2 YNNKEL (reference sequence). The CDR3 sequence is CASSLGGHNEQYF. In DNA form, the CDR3 reads TGTGCCAGCAGCCTCGGAGGACATAACGAGCAGTACTTC.

This clonotype was picked up a small number of times. The chain couples TRBV7-8 to TRBJ1-1; 8 bases align to TRBD1. V shed 5 bases, J shed 4 bases, and the junction held 6 bases outside the gene matches. CDR1 SGHVS and CDR2 FQNEAQ come from the germline V gene. The CDR3 is 14 residues long. CDR3: CASSPIQGGTEAFF. The DNA of the CDR3 is TGTGCCAGCAGCCCAATACAGGGGGGCACTGAAGCTTTCTTT.

The chain is built from TRBV3-1 and TRBJ1-4; D perhaps matches TRBD1 (6 bases). Trimming removed 4 bases at V and 8 bases at J, with 11 bases between. The CDR3 is 13 residues long. Germline-derived CDR1 and CDR2 are LGHDT and YNNKEL (reference sequence). CDR3 DNA sequence: TGTGCCAGCAGCCCAAGACAGGCGGAAAAACTGTTTTTT. Its protein product is CASSPRQAEKLFF.

The chain uses TRBV20-1 and TRBJ1-1; the match to TRBD1 covers 8 bases. The CDR3 runs 17 residues. The germline gives CDR1 DFQATT, CDR2 SNEGSKA (reference sequence). The V segment lost 6 bases and the J segment 4 bases; nucleotides outside the gene matches: 19. CDR3 sequence reads: CSAPKGAGGSSGTEAFF. The DNA of the CDR3 is TGCAGTGCCCCGAAAGGGGCAGGGGGCAGTTCGGGCACTGAAGCTTTCTTT.

The CDR3 bases are TGTGCCACCTTTGGGCCCCTCGCTTACAATGAGCAGTTCTTC. It translates to CATFGPLAYNEQFF. V and J are TRBV6-2 or TRBV6-3 and TRBJ2-1, with D unclear. Trimming took off 10 bases at V and 4 bases at J, with 17 bases between the two ends. The CDR3 loop spans 14 amino acids. Germline V CDR1 and CDR2: MNHEY, SVGEGT.

This clonotype was found a few times. The chain has TRBV3-1 and TRBJ2-7, with 7 bases that match TRBD2. After removal of 1 base from V and 2 bases from J, the junction contained 8 bases not matched to a gene. This CDR3 has 16 amino acids. From germline, CDR1 is LGHDT and CDR2 YNNKEL (reference sequence). The CDR3, as DNA: TGTGCCAGCAGCCAAGTATCCAGCGGGGATCCCTACGAGCAGTACTTC. Amino acids: CASSQVSSGDPYEQYF.

The chain employs TRBV5-5 and TRBJ2-1, with 10 positions matching TRBD2. The CDR3 sequence is 14 residues long. The ends lost 5 bases at V and 6 bases at J; junction bases unmatched: 5. Germline CDR1 reads SGHKS; CDR2 reads YYEKEE (reference sequence). In DNA form, the CDR3 reads TGTGCCAGCAGTTATACTAGCGGGGCCAATGAGCAGTTCTTC. It encodes CASSYTSGANEQFF. The variable domain in full, with the rest retrieved from reference TRBV5-5 and TRBJ2-1, is DAGVTQSPTHLIKTRGQQVTLRCSPISGHKSVSWYQQVLGQGPQFIFQYYEKEERGRGNFPDRFSARQFPNYSSELNVNALLLGDSALYLCASSYTSGANEQFFGPGTRLTVL.

This rearrangement joins TRBV5-1 to TRBJ2-5; tentative D call: TRBD1 (6 bases). Trimming stripped 4 bases from V and 4 bases from J, with 17 bases between. Germline loops: CDR1 SGHRS, CDR2 YFSETQ. The CDR3 loop spans 15 amino acids. The CDR3 spells CASSLEWGRGETQYF. The CDR3 nucleotides are TGCGCCAGCAGCCTGGAGTGGGGGCGAGGAGAGACCCAGTACTTC.

The V gene is TRBV29-1, the J gene TRBJ2-5, with a tentative D call TRBD1 (6 bases). Germline V gene data show CDR1 as SQVTM and CDR2 as ANQGSEA. The CDR3 length is 12 residues. V lost 6 bases and J lost 4, with 12 bases in between. CDR3 residues: CSVRRGGETQYF. In DNA form, the CDR3 reads TGCAGCGTGCGCAGGGGTGGAGAGACCCAGTACTTC.

V and J are TRBV29-1 and TRBJ1-2, with 7 nucleotides matching TRBD1. CDR3 length: 14 amino acids. V was clipped by 7 bases and J by 5 bases; unmatched bases: 13. Germline V lookup: CDR1 SQVTM, CDR2 ANQGSEA. CDR3 bases: TGCAGCGCCGATGACAGGGCCGCGCGGTATGGCTACACCTTC. The encoded protein is CSADDRAARYGYTF.

Concerning this clonotype: With a much larger clone just one base away, this may be a read error. The chain is built from TRBV13 and TRBJ2-1; D gene uncertain. The CDR3 consists of 14 residues. Germline assignment: CDR1 PRHDT and CDR2 FYEKMQ (reference sequence). The V and J ends lost 8 bases and 7 bases respectively, with 18 bases between them. The CDR3 region is CASGSFWVGNEQFF. The CDR3 bases are TGTGCCAGCGGCTCCTTCTGGGTGGGGAATGAGCAGTTCTTC. The entire variable domain, with the rest obtained from reference TRBV13 and TRBJ2-1, is as follows: AAGVIQSPRHLIKEKRETATLKCYPIPRHDTVYWYQQGPGQDPQFLISFYEKMQSDKGSIPDRFSAQQFSDYHSELNMSSLELGDSALYFCASGSFWVGNEQFFGPGTRLTVL.

This clonotype was seen ten or more times. The genes are TRBV29-1 and TRBJ1-1; D is undetermined. In germline, CDR1 is SQVTM, CDR2 ANQGSEA. The V end lost 0 bases, the J end lost 4 bases, and 12 bases lay between the germline ends. This CDR3 is 14 amino acids long. The chain's CDR3 is CSVEEQILATEAFF. For the CDR3, the DNA is TGCAGCGTTGAAGAGCAGATCCTGGCCACTGAAGCTTTCTTT. The whole variable domain, filled in from reference TRBV29-1 and TRBJ1-1, reads SAVISQKPSRDICQRGTSLTIQCQVDSQVTMMFWYRQQPGQSLTLIATANQGSEATYESGFVIDKFPISRPNLTFSTLTVSNMSPEDSSIYLCSVEEQILATEAFFGQGTRLTVV.

This clonotype occurred a few times. The chain employs TRBV27 and TRBJ1-5; 7 positions agree with TRBD1. CDR1 and CDR2 (germline): MNHEY, SMNVEV (reference sequence). The CDR3 spans 14 residues. The junction had 4 bases not matched to a gene; V was cut back by 4 bases and J by 4 bases. The CDR3 region is CASSSGQRNQPQHF. The CDR3, as DNA: TGTGCCAGCAGTTCGGGACAGCGTAATCAGCCCCAGCATTTT.

The chain joins TRBV20-1 to TRBJ1-3, with 7 bases lining up with TRBD1. This CDR3 spans 15 amino acids. The J segment lost 4 bases and the V segment lost 3 bases, leaving 9 bases of the junction unmatched. The V gene's germline CDR1 is DFQATT and CDR2 SNEGSKA (reference sequence). CDR3 coding DNA: TGCAGTGCTAGGGTTTCAGGGGGTCAAGGAAACACCATATATTTT. It is translated as CSARVSGGQGNTIYF.

The gene calls are TRBV4-2 and TRBJ2-1, with a tentative D call TRBD1 (5 bases). TRBJ2-7 matches the DNA end more closely, so the J call is doubtful. Germline V gene lookup returns CDR1 LGHNA and CDR2 YNFKEQ. CDR3 length equals 14 residues. CDR3 sequence reads: CASSQDREAYEQYF. The CDR3 DNA sequence: TGTGCCAGCAGCCAAGACAGGGAAGCCTACGAGCAGTACTTC.

V and J are TRBV12-5 and TRBJ1-5; D uncertain. The CDR3 has 14 residues. The germline CDR1 and CDR2 sequences are LGHNT and FRNRAP. The V end lost 8 bases, the J end lost 5 bases, and 16 bases lay between the germline ends. The CDR3: CASIGLFLDQPQHF. The CDR3 coding sequence is TGTGCTAGTATAGGACTTTTCTTGGATCAGCCCCAGCATTTT.

The V and J genes are TRBV12-3 or TRBV12-4 and TRBJ1-1; D is undetermined. The CDR3 covers 12 residues. V shed 6 bases and J shed 4 bases, with 9 bases lying between them. CDR3 coding DNA: TGTGCCAGCAGAGGGATGAGCACTGAAGCTTTCTTT. It codes for CASRGMSTEAFF.

This clonotype was detected a few times. The V and J genes are TRBV7-2 and TRBJ2-7, with D possibly being TRBD1 (5 bases). The V end was cut by 2 bases, the J end by 7 bases, with 12 bases between. The CDR3 covers 13 residues. The V gene's germline CDR1 is SGHTA and CDR2 FQGNSA. CDR3 DNA sequence: TGTGCCAGCAGCTTACAGGGATCGCAAGAGCAGTACTTC. Protein sequence: CASSLQGSQEQYF.

About this clonotype itself: The junction departs from germline at one end; a sequencing error may be responsible. The chain joins TRBV7-2 to TRBJ2-1; 10 nucleotides agree with TRBD2. The last part of the DNA fits TRBJ2-5 better; the J call may be wrong. Germline V lookup: CDR1 SGHTA, CDR2 FQGNSA. CDR3 size: 15 residues. The CDR3 DNA reads as TGTGCCAGCAGCTTCCTAGCGGGAGTTCAAGGGACCCAGTACTTC. Encoded protein: CASSFLAGVQGTQYF.

A few counts support this clonotype. J is TRBJ2-5 and V is TRBV7-3; 8 nucleotides line up with TRBD2. Germline V gene sequence: CDR1 SGHTA, CDR2 FQGTGA. The CDR3 is made up of 15 amino acids. V lost 6 bases to trimming and J lost 0 bases; unmatched junction nucleotides: 6. CDR3 sequence reads: CASSPGLVNQETQYF. DNA of the CDR3: TGTGCCAGCAGTCCGGGACTAGTAAACCAAGAGACCCAGTACTTC.

This clonotype was picked up a small number of times. The chain uses TRBV6-6 and TRBJ2-3; 8 bases map to TRBD2. CDR3 length equals 15 residues. CDR1 is MNHNY and CDR2 is SVGAGI in the germline V gene (reference sequence). The V gene end was trimmed by 4 bases and the J gene end by 5 bases; junction bases not matched to a gene: 8. The CDR3 region is CASSSPGLGQDTQYF. The CDR3 nucleotides are TGTGCCAGCAGTTCGCCGGGACTAGGGCAAGATACGCAGTATTTT.

This clonotype was counted a few times. A read error may account for a junction end that differs from germline. The chain couples TRBV6-6 to TRBJ2-5, with a tentative D call TRBD2 (6 bases). CDR3 length equals 16 residues. Germline loops: CDR1 MNHNY, CDR2 SVGAGI (reference sequence). The DNA of the CDR3 is TGTGCCGGCAGTTACGTAGGTGGCGGGGTCCAGGAGACCCAGTACTTC. Translation: CAGSYVGGGVQETQYF.

This sequence joins TRBV7-2 and TRBJ2-1, with D perhaps assigned TRBD1 or TRBD2 (5 bases each). V dropped 5 bases and J dropped 2 bases, with 10 bases sitting between them. The CDR3 covers 14 residues. Germline V lookup: CDR1 SGHTA, CDR2 FQGNSA. In nucleotides, the CDR3 is TGTGCCAGCAGCATCCGGGACCCCTACAATGAGCAGTTCTTC. Translation gives CASSIRDPYNEQFF.

Here the CDR3 reads CASGAGLTTDTQYF. The CDR3 DNA sequence: TGTGCCAGCGGTGCCGGACTGACGACAGATACGCAGTATTTT. V gene TRBV12-3 or TRBV12-4 combines with J gene TRBJ2-3; possible D gene TRBD2, 5 bases. CDR3 length equals 14 residues. Trimming cost V 8 bases and J 3 bases, with 15 bases left between them.